These 12 T cell receptor beta chains originate from one sample sequenced in a study of blood T cell repertoires in COVID-19. Only in-frame clones appear in the TCRdb table, and some are missing; sequencing was by immunoSEQ multiplex PCR. The sample includes fewer than 250,000 clones, about 86% of them seen just once. Input material: PBMCs or T cells enriched from blood (not recorded which). These receptors were collected from a woman in her forties or fifties with acute COVID-19.

In its sample, this clone was seen once. The rearrangement uses TRBV6-5 and TRBJ2-2, with TRBD2 identical over 9 bases. The CDR3 has 14 amino acids. Germline V gives CDR1 MNHEY, CDR2 SVGAGI. After removal of 7 bases from V and 6 bases from J, the junction contained 6 bases not matched to a gene. The CDR3 bases are TGTGCCAGCACCTCCATAGCGGGAGCCGGGGAGCTGTTTTTT. Residues: CASTSIAGAGELFF.

This clone has just one count. V and J are TRBV24-1 and TRBJ2-1, with TRBD2 matching over 7 bases. The CDR3 has 12 amino acids. V gave up 8 bases and J gave up 9 bases; unmatched junction bases: 6. Germline V gene data show CDR1 as KGHDR and CDR2 as SFDVKD. The CDR3 spells CATTEGGGEQFF. DNA for the CDR3: TGTGCCACCACAGAAGGCGGGGGTGAGCAGTTCTTC.

As DNA, the CDR3 is TGTGCCAGCGGGAGGGGTGCAACTAATGAAAAACTGTTTTTT. Protein product: CASGRGATNEKLFF. The rearrangement links TRBV6-6 to TRBJ1-4, with a weak D call TRBD1 (5 bases). CDR1 MNHNY and CDR2 SVGAGI come from the germline V gene (reference sequence). The CDR3 has 14 amino acids. V lost 8 bases and J 0 bases, leaving 10 bases between the germline ends.

CDR3 region: CASSLVGTNEKLFF. As DNA, the CDR3 is TGTGCCAGCAGTTTAGTCGGAACTAATGAAAAACTGTTTTTT. This chain links TRBV28 with TRBJ1-4; D is unclear. The CDR3 length is 14 residues. The germline V gene encodes CDR1 MDHEN and CDR2 SYDVKM. Trimming shortened V by 2 bases and J by 1 base, and 5 bases separated the two germline ends.

The rearrangement joins TRBV5-6 to TRBJ1-5; 10 positions match TRBD1. V was pared by 2 bases and J by 7 bases, with 6 bases of the junction left unmatched. The CDR3 has 15 amino acids. Germline CDR1 is SGHDT and CDR2 is YYEEEE. The CDR3 region is CASSLWGTGVQPQHF. The CDR3 DNA is TGTGCCAGCAGCTTATGGGGGACAGGGGTCCAGCCCCAGCATTTT.

This clone showed up just once. CDR3: CASRRPGQGRELFF. The CDR3 DNA is TGTGCCAGCAGGAGGCCGGGACAGGGCCGGGAGCTGTTTTTT. The V and J genes are TRBV6-5 and TRBJ2-2; 9 bases are a match to TRBD1. Germline V CDR1 and CDR2: MNHEY, SVGAGI. After removal of 6 bases from V and 9 bases from J, the junction contained 8 bases not matched to a gene. This CDR3 is 14 amino acids long.

The chain has TRBV4-3 and TRBJ2-2; D uncertain. The CDR3 spans 15 residues. Germline CDR1 and CDR2: LGHNA and YSLEER. Trimming shortened V by 3 bases and J by 0 bases, and 8 bases separated the two germline ends. CDR3 amino acids: CASSHHSANTGELFF. CDR3 bases: TGCGCCAGCAGCCACCACTCCGCGAACACCGGGGAGCTGTTTTTT.

This chain links TRBV4-1 with TRBJ2-1; 8 nucleotides match TRBD2. The CDR3 is made up of 16 amino acids. CDR1 MGHRA and CDR2 YSYEKL come from the germline V gene. V shed 3 bases, J shed 0 bases, and the junction held 4 bases outside the gene matches. CDR3 residues: CASSHREGSSYNEQFF. CDR3 in DNA: TGCGCCAGCAGCCACCGGGAGGGGAGCTCCTACAATGAGCAGTTCTTC.

The chain's CDR3 is CASSGAGRVKGETQYF. Here the CDR3 DNA reads TGTGCCAGCAGTGGGGCCGGGAGGGTCAAGGGGGAGACCCAGTACTTC. V usage is TRBV6-1 and J usage is TRBJ2-5; 8 nucleotides align to TRBD2. Germline V gene sequence: CDR1 MNHNS, CDR2 SASEGT. J was trimmed by 5 bases and V by 4 bases; bases with no gene match: 12. This CDR3 contains 16 residues.

J is TRBJ2-1 and V is TRBV25-1; tentatively, D is TRBD1 (5 bases). The ends were cut back, 0 bases at V and 7 bases at J, with 13 bases in the middle. Per germline, CDR1 MGHDK and CDR2 SYGVNS. This CDR3 spans 15 amino acids. The CDR3 here is CASSEYRGRLNEQFF. CDR3 DNA sequence: TGTGCCAGCAGTGAATATAGGGGTCGATTAAATGAGCAGTTCTTC.

A single count supports this clone. CDR3 in amino acids: CASSALPRFGEQYF. The CDR3 DNA sequence: TGTGCCAGCAGCGCCCTCCCACGGTTCGGGGAGCAGTACTTC. The chain links TRBV9 to TRBJ2-7; D unresolved. Per the germline V gene, CDR1 is SGDLS and CDR2 is YYNGEE. The CDR3 runs to 14 residues. With 3 bases removed from V and 7 bases from J, the gap between germline ends came to 17 bases.

This rearrangement joins TRBV28 to TRBJ2-1; 11 bases are a match to TRBD2. V lost 5 bases to trimming and J lost 9 bases; unmatched junction nucleotides: 12. The CDR3 totals 16 residues. Looked up from germline, CDR1 is MDHEN and CDR2 is SYDVKM. Written as DNA, the CDR3 is TGTGCCAGCAGTCGCTATATAGCGGGAGGGCCGGGTGAGCAGTTCTTC. Protein: CASSRYIAGGPGEQFF.